This passage covers 8 T cell receptor beta chains from one sample sequenced in a study of blood T cell repertoires in COVID-19 (dated by TCRdb to 2020 to 2022). To prepare the library, the immunoSEQ multiplex PCR assay was applied. TCRdb re-hosts the immuneACCESS table, in-frame sequences only. Its copies lack some clones; in the studies checked, an unresolved V gene accounts for under half of them, and the cause for the rest is not known. The table for this sample lists over 200,000 clones; 75% to 85% of them were counted only once. The top ten clones comprise 1.3% of the sample. Sequences were obtained from peripheral blood. Source of these receptors: a woman aged 25 to 39 with COVID-19, enrolled during active disease.

The rearrangement links TRBV11-2 to TRBJ2-2, with TRBD2 as a possible D gene (7 bases). Trimming removed 3 bases at V and 5 bases at J, with 19 bases between. The CDR3 has 17 amino acids. Germline CDR1 reads SGHAT; CDR2 reads FQNNGV. The CDR3 DNA reads TGTGCCAGCAGCTTCGCCCCGCGGGGGCGCAGGACCGGGGAGCTGTTTTTT. This sequence encodes CASSFAPRGRRTGELFF.

The chain is built from TRBV6-2 or TRBV6-3 and TRBJ2-3, with TRBD2 as a possible D gene (6 bases). V was pared by 6 bases and J by 0 bases, with 28 bases between. Germline lookup yields CDR1 MNHEY and CDR2 SVGEGT. This CDR3 has 20 amino acids. Here the CDR3 reads CASSLRHSGTPLPSTDTQYF. The CDR3 coding sequence is TGTGCCAGCAGCCTACGGCATAGCGGAACCCCCCTCCCAAGCACAGATACGCAGTATTTT.

This chain uses TRBV15 with TRBJ1-1; D gene ambiguous. CDR1 is LNHNV and CDR2 is YYDKDF in the germline V gene (reference sequence). V lost 3 bases and J lost 4, with 9 bases in between. This CDR3 region has 13 residues. CDR3 DNA sequence: TGTGCCACCAGCAGTGTTCCGGGCACTGAAGCTTTCTTT. It specifies CATSSVPGTEAFF. Full variable domain (missing parts from reference TRBV15 and TRBJ1-1): DAMVIQNPRYQVTQFGKPVTLSCSQTLNHNVMYWYQQKSSQAPKLLFHYYDKDFNNEADTPDNFQSRRPNTSFCFLDIRSPGLGDTAMYLCATSSVPGTEAFFGQGTRLTVV.

This clone is a singleton in its sample. The CDR3 sequence: CASRPGGGPGELFF. CDR3 bases: TGTGCCAGCAGACCGGGAGGGGGACCCGGGGAGCTGTTTTTT. The chain recombines TRBV27 with TRBJ2-2; 8 nucleotides match TRBD2. The germline CDR1 and CDR2 sequences are MNHEY and SMNVEV (reference sequence). The junction had 6 bases not matched to a gene; V was cut back by 6 bases and J by 6 bases. The CDR3 contains 14 residues.

The chain employs TRBV15 and TRBJ2-1; 7 bases are shared with TRBD1. Per germline, CDR1 LNHNV and CDR2 YYDKDF (reference sequence). The CDR3 spans 15 residues. V lost 5 bases, J lost 3 bases, and 7 bases stayed unmatched. DNA for the CDR3: TGTGCCACCAGCGAGACAGGGCTCGGCTACAATGAGCAGTTCTTC. It codes for CATSETGLGYNEQFF.

The chain is built from TRBV11-1 and TRBJ2-5; 7 bases fit TRBD1. Trimming took 5 bases from V and 5 from J; bases not matched to a gene: 8. The length of the CDR3 is 14 residues. Germline lookup yields CDR1 SGHAT and CDR2 FQDESV (reference sequence). The CDR3 loop reads CASSLRQGPETQYF. In DNA form, the CDR3 reads TGTGCCAGCAGCCTCCGACAGGGTCCCGAGACCCAGTACTTC. Variable domain in full (rest from reference TRBV11-1 and TRBJ2-5): EAEVAQSPRYKITEKSQAVAFWCDPISGHATLYWYRQILGQGPELLVQFQDESVVDDSQLPKDRFSAERLKGVDSTLKIQPAELGDSAMYLCASSLRQGPETQYFGPGTRLLVL.

The CDR3 sequence is CAISVSGQGAAAYGYTF. Here the CDR3 DNA reads TGTGCCATCAGTGTCTCGGGTCAAGGGGCCGCTGCCTATGGCTACACCTTC. This sequence joins TRBV10-3 and TRBJ1-2; D perhaps matches TRBD1 (5 bases). The V gene lost 4 bases and the J gene lost 4 bases, with 22 bases spanning the gap. The germline gives CDR1 ENHRY, CDR2 SYGVKD. This CDR3 has 17 residues.

V and J are TRBV7-2 and TRBJ2-1; 9 bases fit TRBD2. This CDR3 contains 16 residues. Germline V CDR1 and CDR2: SGHTA, FQGNSA. Trimming at V came to 3 bases and at J to 1 base, leaving 4 bases not matched to a gene. This CDR3 is CASSFGLARSYNEQFF. The CDR3 coding sequence is TGTGCCAGCAGCTTCGGACTAGCGCGGTCCTACAATGAGCAGTTCTTC.